The rows below give T cell receptor beta chains drawn from one sample of a study of blood T cell repertoires in COVID-19. Profiling relied on immunoSEQ multiplex PCR, and the TCRdb table lists in-frame clones only, not all of them. Altogether around 280,000 clones are present, roughly 89% being singletons, with the ten largest covering over 6%. The sample consisted of PBMCs or T cells enriched from blood (not recorded which). The receptors were gathered from a woman aged 40 to 55 who had recovered from COVID-19. CDR3s include the opening cysteine and the closing phenylalanine or tryptophan. D genes are given only for firm matches. Where a row states a size, it is once, few, many or the class of an expanded clone; other rows omit it.

CDR3aa: CATSRPQGTGNTIYF
CDR3nt: TGTGCCACCAGCAGGCCGCAGGGTACTGGAAACACCATATATTTT
j_gene: TRBJ1-3
abundance: -
v_gene: TRBV15
d_gene: -

CDR3aa: CATSVGHIADMNTEAFF
CDR3nt: TGTGCCACCAGTGTTGGGCATATTGCCGACATGAACACTGAAGCTTTCTTT
j_gene: TRBJ1-1
abundance: few
v_gene: TRBV24-1
d_gene: -

CDR3aa: CASSVPRDREVTEAFF
CDR3nt: TGCGCCAGCAGCGTGCCGCGTGACAGGGAAGTCACTGAAGCTTTCTTT
j_gene: TRBJ1-1
abundance: few
v_gene: TRBV5-1
d_gene: TRBD1

CDR3aa: CASSLALGQLSYEQYF
CDR3nt: TGTGCTAGCAGCTTAGCTCTGGGCCAGTTATCCTACGAGCAGTACTTC
j_gene: TRBJ2-7
abundance: -
v_gene: TRBV7-6
d_gene: -

CDR3aa: CASSLSGDSAYEQYF
CDR3nt: TGTGCCAGCAGCTTAAGTGGGGACAGTGCCTACGAGCAGTACTTC
j_gene: TRBJ2-7
abundance: -
v_gene: TRBV7-3
d_gene: TRBD1

CDR3aa: CASSPRSNEQFF
CDR3nt: TGTGCCAGCAGCCCGCGGAGCAATGAGCAGTTCTTC
j_gene: TRBJ2-1
abundance: -
v_gene: TRBV5-6
d_gene: -

CDR3aa: CASSQVQGGTDTQYF
CDR3nt: TGCGCCAGCAGCCAAGTTCAGGGGGGCACAGATACGCAGTATTTT
j_gene: TRBJ2-3
abundance: -
v_gene: TRBV4-3
d_gene: TRBD1

CDR3aa: CASSFPRVTDTQYF
CDR3nt: TGTGCCAGCAGTTTTCCCAGGGTCACAGATACGCAGTATTTT
j_gene: TRBJ2-3
abundance: -
v_gene: TRBV27
d_gene: -

CDR3aa: CASSVRDPGDSPLHF
CDR3nt: TGCGCCAGCAGCGTTCGTGACCCCGGGGATTCACCCCTCCACTTT
j_gene: TRBJ1-6
abundance: -
v_gene: TRBV5-1
d_gene: -

CDR3aa: CATTDPSVNTGELFF
CDR3nt: TGTGCCACCACAGATCCTAGCGTTAACACCGGGGAGCTGTTTTTT
j_gene: TRBJ2-2
abundance: -
v_gene: TRBV24-1
d_gene: -

CDR3aa: CASSQEGGGSYGYTF
CDR3nt: TGCGCCAGCAGCCAAGAGGGTGGGGGGAGCTATGGCTACACCTTC
j_gene: TRBJ1-2
abundance: many
v_gene: TRBV4-3
d_gene: -

CDR3aa: CASSLSGSNEKLFF
CDR3nt: TGTGCCAGCAGCTTATCGGGTTCCAATGAAAAACTGTTTTTT
j_gene: TRBJ1-4
abundance: -
v_gene: TRBV13
d_gene: -

CDR3aa: CASRAGDQPQHF
CDR3nt: TGTGCCAGCAGGGCGGGGGATCAGCCCCAGCATTTT
j_gene: TRBJ1-5
abundance: few
v_gene: TRBV12-3/TRBV12-4
d_gene: -

CDR3aa: CASSLPSNTIYF
CDR3nt: TGTGCCAGCAGCTTACCCTCGAACACCATATATTTT
j_gene: TRBJ1-3
abundance: many
v_gene: TRBV7-8
d_gene: -

CDR3aa: CASSPLSRGRDEQYF
CDR3nt: TGTGCCAGTAGTCCCCTGAGTAGGGGGCGCGACGAGCAGTACTTC
j_gene: TRBJ2-7
abundance: -
v_gene: TRBV19
d_gene: TRBD1

CDR3aa: CAWDPTGERPMDTQYF
CDR3nt: TGTGCCTGGGACCCCACGGGAGAAAGGCCCATGGATACGCAGTATTTT
j_gene: TRBJ2-3
abundance: -
v_gene: TRBV30
d_gene: -

CDR3aa: CASSLAQLVTQYF
CDR3nt: TGTGCCAGCAGCTTAGCCCAGCTAGTTACGCAGTATTTT
j_gene: TRBJ2-3
abundance: -
v_gene: TRBV7-9
d_gene: -

CDR3aa: CASSRGGSNYNEQFF
CDR3nt: TGTGCCAGCAGCCGCGGCGGGAGTAACTACAATGAGCAGTTCTTC
j_gene: TRBJ2-1
abundance: -
v_gene: TRBV7-3
d_gene: TRBD2

CDR3aa: CASSLGDLDRNTEAFF
CDR3nt: TGTGCCAGCAGCTTGGGGGACTTAGACAGGAACACTGAAGCTTTCTTT
j_gene: TRBJ1-1
abundance: -
v_gene: TRBV9
d_gene: -

CDR3aa: CASSPPRARGETQYF
CDR3nt: TGTGCCAGTAGTCCCCCCCGGGCCCGAGGGGAGACCCAGTACTTC
j_gene: TRBJ2-5
abundance: -
v_gene: TRBV19
d_gene: -

CDR3aa: CASSLGGSAEQFF
CDR3nt: TGCGCCAGCAGCTTGGGTGGGAGTGCTGAGCAGTTCTTC
j_gene: TRBJ2-1
abundance: -
v_gene: TRBV5-1
d_gene: -

CDR3aa: CASSWAGMANSPLHF
CDR3nt: TGTGCCAGCAGCTGGGCAGGGATGGCGAATTCACCCCTCCACTTT
j_gene: TRBJ1-6
abundance: once
v_gene: TRBV5-6
d_gene: -

CDR3aa: CASSFRSSGAPNTEAFF
CDR3nt: TGTGCCAGCAGTTTTCGTTCCTCAGGGGCCCCGAACACTGAAGCTTTCTTT
j_gene: TRBJ1-1
abundance: -
v_gene: TRBV27
d_gene: -